This entry describes one TCR beta chain. Antigen unknown. 5' RACE that incorporated UMI labels was used to prepare the TRB cDNA libraries. TCRdb reanalyzed the 5' RACE reads and collapses them to one entry per CDR3 protein, without DNA. This specimen shows roughly 7,200 distinct CDR3 sequences; the ten leading clones hold approximately 1.5%. The data derive from a study of CXCR3-negative and CXCR3-positive naive CD8 T cells. Germline V gives CDR1 SGHAT, CDR2 FQDESV (reference sequence). CDR3 length equals 17 residues. Study-level points and caveats: Memory CD8+ cells showed much lower diversity, while both naive subsets displayed comparably high diversity.

The specimen was naive CXCR3- CD8+ T cells from blood. Specified subset: CD45RO-CCR7+CD27+CD95- naive CD8+ T cells lacking CXCR3 (TNR3-). The receptor comes from a human donor in good health. Some clones in this sample may be carry-over from other donors' samples. The chain couples TRBV11-1 to TRBJ1-2; TCRdb selects TRBD1, and the lack of DNA leaves this call unchecked. The CDR3 sequence: CASSFQQGPGWNYGYTF.